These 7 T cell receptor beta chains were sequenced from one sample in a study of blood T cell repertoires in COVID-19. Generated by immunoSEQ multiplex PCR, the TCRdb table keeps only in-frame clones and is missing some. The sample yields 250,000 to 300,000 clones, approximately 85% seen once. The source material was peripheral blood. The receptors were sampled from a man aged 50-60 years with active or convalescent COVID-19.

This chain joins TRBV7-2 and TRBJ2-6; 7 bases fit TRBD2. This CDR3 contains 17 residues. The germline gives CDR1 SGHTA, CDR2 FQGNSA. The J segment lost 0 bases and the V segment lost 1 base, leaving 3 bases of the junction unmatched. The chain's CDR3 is CASSLVGGSSGANVLTF. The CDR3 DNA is TGTGCCAGCAGCTTAGTTGGCGGGAGCTCTGGGGCCAACGTCCTGACTTTC. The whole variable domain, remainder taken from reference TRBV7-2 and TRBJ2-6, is GAGVSQSPSNKVTEKGKDVELRCDPISGHTALYWYRQSLGQGLEFLIYFQGNSAPDKSGLPSDRFSAERTGGSVSTLTIQRTQQEDSAVYLCASSLVGGSSGANVLTFGAGSRLTVL.

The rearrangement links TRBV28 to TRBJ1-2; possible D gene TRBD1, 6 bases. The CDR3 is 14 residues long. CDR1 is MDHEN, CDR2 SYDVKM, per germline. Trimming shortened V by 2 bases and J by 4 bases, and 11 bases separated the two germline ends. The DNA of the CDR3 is TGTGCCAGCAGTTTACTCGGGACATCCTATGGCTACACCTTC. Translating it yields CASSLLGTSYGYTF.

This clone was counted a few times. The CDR3 spells CASSPGGKGYTF. In DNA, the CDR3 is TGTGCCAGCAGTCCCGGGGGAAAAGGCTACACCTTC. V is TRBV6-6 and J is TRBJ1-2; possible D gene TRBD1, 5 bases. V was trimmed by 5 bases and J by 8 bases, leaving 12 bases between them. CDR3 length equals 12 residues. The germline CDR1 and CDR2 sequences are MNHNY and SVGAGI (reference sequence).

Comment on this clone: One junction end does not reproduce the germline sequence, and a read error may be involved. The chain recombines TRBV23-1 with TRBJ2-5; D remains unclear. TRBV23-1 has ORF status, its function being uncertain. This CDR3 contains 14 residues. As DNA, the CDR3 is TGCGCCAGCAGTCAATCTAGGCGGCAAGGGACCCAGTACTTC. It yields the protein CASSQSRRQGTQYF.

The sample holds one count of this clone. CDR3 residues: CASSPVQGSLCTSYEQYF. The CDR3 DNA reads as TGCGCCAGCAGTCCTGTACAGGGATCTCTTTGTACTTCCTACGAGCAGTACTTC. The chain joins TRBV23-1 to TRBJ2-7, with a weak D call TRBD1 (6 bases). TRBV23-1 counts as an open reading frame of uncertain function. Trimming took 4 bases from V and 1 from J, leaving 23 bases between them. CDR3 length equals 18 residues.

CDR3 coding DNA: TGTGCCAGCAGCTCTCTAGCGGGAGGGGCCTTGGGGCAGTATTTT. This translates into CASSSLAGGALGQYF. The chain combines TRBV7-6 with TRBJ2-3; the match to TRBD2 covers 12 bases. Trimming took 4 bases from V and 11 from J; bases not matched to a gene: 10. Per germline, CDR1 SGHVS and CDR2 FNYEAQ. This CDR3 is built from 15 residues.

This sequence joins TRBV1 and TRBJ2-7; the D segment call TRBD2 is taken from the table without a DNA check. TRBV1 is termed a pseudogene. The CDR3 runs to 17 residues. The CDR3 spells CTSSLAVRLAGGGEQYF. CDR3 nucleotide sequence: TGCACCAGCAGCCTCGCCGTTAGACTAGCGGGAGGGGGAGAGCAGTACTTC.